This T cell receptor (beta chain) originates from a study of T cells in localized non-small cell lung cancer. Notes on the study in general: Adjacent lung had a median about 55 of the 100 largest tumor clones. Longer overall survival associated with higher blood T cell density; shorter survival with higher adjacent-lung clonality. The study found T cell clonality highest in uninvolved adjacent lung, above tumor.

V lost 0 bases and J lost 2, with 8 bases in between. This CDR3 has 15 amino acids. Germline values: CDR1 WSHSY, CDR2 SAAADI. The assay was immunoSEQ multiplex PCR, and TCRdb's table has in-frame clones only and misses some. The repertoire consists of roughly 38,000 clones, with about 86% occurring once and the leading ten covering about 6.6%. With regard to this clone: The target antigen is unknown.

Here the sequenced sample was peripheral blood, taken before any cancer treatment. The J gene is TRBJ1-5, the V gene TRBV10-2; no clear D. The receptor comes from a woman between 18 and 55 years old with stage III lung adenocarcinoma. The CDR3 protein is CASSESRYGNQPQHF. The CDR3 coding sequence is TGCGCCAGCAGTGAGTCGAGGTATGGCAATCAGCCCCAGCATTTT.